This TCR beta chain was sequenced during a study of cytomegalovirus exposure and HLA in healthy donors. On the study more broadly: As released early, the data held about 85 million unique TCRs from HLA-typed donors.

Primers for the PCR totalled 60 Vbeta and 13 Jbeta. Sequenced by immunoSEQ multiplex PCR; TCRdb stores in-frame clones only, minus some. This table holds about 160,000 clones, around 80% found once. Trimming cost V 1 base and J 0 bases; bases outside gene matches: 6. CDR3 size: 18 residues. Germline V gene data show CDR1 as LNHDA and CDR2 as SQIVND (reference sequence). This TCR derives from a woman between 40 and 50 years old in good health and CMV-seropositive. The sequencing input was PBMCs. The chain has TRBV19 and TRBJ2-1, with 10 bases fitting TRBD2. The CDR3, as DNA: TGTGCCAGTAGTATAGCTAGCGGGGGCCAACCCTCCTACAATGAGCAGTTCTTC. Translation gives CASSIASGGQPSYNEQFF.